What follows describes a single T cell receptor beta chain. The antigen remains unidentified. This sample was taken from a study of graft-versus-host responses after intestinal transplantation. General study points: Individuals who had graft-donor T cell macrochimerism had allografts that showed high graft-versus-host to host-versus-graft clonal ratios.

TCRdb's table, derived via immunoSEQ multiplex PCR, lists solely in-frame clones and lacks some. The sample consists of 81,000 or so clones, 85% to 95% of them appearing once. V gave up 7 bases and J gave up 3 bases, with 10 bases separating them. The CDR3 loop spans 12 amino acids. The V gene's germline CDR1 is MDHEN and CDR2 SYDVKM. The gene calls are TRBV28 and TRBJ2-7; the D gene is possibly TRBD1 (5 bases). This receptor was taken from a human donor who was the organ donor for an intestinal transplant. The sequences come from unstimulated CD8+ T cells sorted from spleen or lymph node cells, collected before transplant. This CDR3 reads CASKTANYEQYF. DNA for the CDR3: TGTGCCAGCAAGACAGCGAACTACGAGCAGTACTTC.